This TCR beta chain is drawn from a study of blood T cells in healthy people across ages. Study observations and caveats: Since the PBMCs were unsorted, naive and antigen-experienced cells could not be conclusively compared. It was the long-lived donors that had more naive CD4+ cells and higher diversity than aged donors.

There are 14 residues in the CDR3. The germline CDR1 and CDR2 sequences are SEHNR and FQNEAQ (reference sequence). Peripheral blood samples of around 9.5 milliliters were drawn from each donor. On this clonotype itself: The antigen is unknown.

Primed by a sample-barcoded 5' primer and a J-beta primer mix, a second PCR proceeded for roughly 7 to 12 cycles. TCRdb redid the calling of the 5' RACE reads with MiXCR, one entry per CDR3 protein. The sample gives about 900,000 distinct CDR3 sequences, approximately 67% of which show up once; around a quarter is in the top ten. Source material: blood. The V gene is TRBV7-9, the J gene TRBJ2-5; 9 positions match TRBD1. The DNA end lines up better with TRBJ2-7; the J call may be wrong. The sequence derives from a young man in good health. The CDR3 region is CASSLADRGGEQYF. Written as DNA, the CDR3 is TGTGCCAGCAGCTTAGCTGACAGGGGGGGCGAGCAGTACTTC.